This T cell receptor beta chain was profiled in a study of blood T cell repertoires in COVID-19. For the study at large: The United States, Italy and Spain provided the acute and convalescent COVID-19 samples. Sample material is recorded as cDNA or gDNA derived from T cells, B-cell-depleted T cells, or PBMCs.

The V gene lost 5 bases and the J gene lost 0 bases, with 18 bases spanning the gap. CDR3 length equals 17 residues. From germline, CDR1 is LGHNT and CDR2 FRNRAP. Measured with immunoSEQ multiplex PCR; TCRdb has only the in-frame clones, and not every one. Of more than 120,000 clones in the sample, about 92% are singletons; the top ten hold about 1.5%. The J gene is TRBJ2-3, the V gene TRBV12-5; a possible D gene is TRBD2 (5 bases). The sequence derives from a human donor in a cohort sampled during active COVID-19. Sequencing input: peripheral blood. The CDR3 region has the DNA TGTGCTAGTGGTCCCCCGGGGAGCGGAGATAGCACAGATACGCAGTATTTT. The encoded protein is CASGPPGSGDSTDTQYF.